One sample yielded the 15 T cell receptor beta chains listed below, sequenced in a study of T cells after yellow fever vaccination. TCRdb analysed the 5' RACE reads with MiXCR anew, one entry per CDR3 protein. Among about 75,000 distinct CDR3 sequences listed, around 7.7% were seen once. Sample: CD8+ T cells sorted from PBMCs, taken 10 days after the first yellow fever vaccination. Receptor source: a man between 18 and 35 years old who received the YFV17D yellow fever vaccine.

This clonotype was seen only a few times. The chain is built from TRBV4-3 and TRBJ2-5; D call uncertain. The germline V gene has CDR1 LGHNA and CDR2 YSLEER. Between the trimmed V and J ends, which lost 0 bases and 5 bases, there was a span of 10 bases. The CDR3 is 14 residues long. The CDR3 loop reads CASSQDRAWETQYF. In DNA, the CDR3 is TGCGCCAGCAGCCAAGATAGGGCATGGGAGACCCAGTACTTC.

This clonotype occurred a few times. The V and J genes are TRBV6-5 and TRBJ2-2, with D possibly being TRBD1 (6 bases). V was pared by 2 bases and J by 0 bases, with 13 bases between. Germline loops: CDR1 MNHEY, CDR2 SVGAGI. This CDR3 has 17 residues. CDR3 protein: CASSYTAQGTNTGELFF. The CDR3 coding sequence is TGTGCCAGCAGTTACACCGCCCAGGGGACGAACACCGGGGAGCTGTTTTTT.

Many counts were recorded for this clonotype. The chain recombines TRBV9 with TRBJ2-7, with 12 bases that match TRBD2. In germline, CDR1 is SGDLS, CDR2 YYNGEE. This CDR3 comprises 15 residues. V was clipped by 4 bases and J by 3 bases; unmatched bases: 5. The chain's CDR3 is CASSSTSGSYYEQYF. In DNA form, the CDR3 reads TGTGCCAGCAGCTCGACTAGCGGGAGCTACTACGAGCAGTACTTC. Together with reference TRBV9 and TRBJ2-7, the CDR3 gives the full variable domain: DSGVTQTPKHLITATGQRVTLRCSPRSGDLSVYWYQQSLDQGLQFLIQYYNGEERAKGNILERFSAQQFPDLHSELNLSSLELGDSALYFCASSSTSGSYYEQYFGPGTRLTVT.

The V call is TRBV12-3 or TRBV12-4, the J call TRBJ2-6; weak D call: TRBD1 (5 bases). The V and J ends lost 5 bases and 4 bases respectively, with 12 bases between them. This CDR3 is built from 15 residues. The CDR3 DNA follows: TGTGCCAGCAGTCTATCAGGGCCCGGGGCCAACGTCCTGACTTTC. It codes for CASSLSGPGANVLTF.

This clonotype was counted ten times or more. The genes are TRBV19 and TRBJ1-2, with unresolved D. V was trimmed by 6 bases and J by 7 bases, leaving 15 bases between them. The CDR3 totals 13 residues. Per germline, CDR1 LNHDA and CDR2 SQIVND (reference sequence). The CDR3 loop is CASRRSPMAGYTF. In DNA form, the CDR3 reads TGTGCCAGTAGAAGATCCCCGATGGCTGGCTACACCTTC. Complete variable domain (other parts from reference TRBV19 and TRBJ1-2): DGGITQSPKYLFRKEGQNVTLSCEQNLNHDAMYWYRQDPGQGLRLIYYSQIVNDFQKGDIAEGYSVSREKKESFPLTVTSAQKNPTAFYLCASRRSPMAGYTFGSGTRLTVV.

This clonotype was observed a handful of times. The rearrangement links TRBV12-3 or TRBV12-4 to TRBJ1-1, with D maybe TRBD1 (5 bases). The length of the CDR3 is 13 residues. With 7 bases removed from V and 1 base from J, the gap between germline ends came to 10 bases. The CDR3 reads CASKDSENTEAFF. The CDR3 DNA follows: TGTGCCAGCAAAGACAGCGAGAACACTGAAGCTTTCTTT.

This clonotype was seen only a few times. The chain couples TRBV4-1 to TRBJ1-1, with a tentative D call TRBD1 (6 bases). Trimming stripped 3 bases from V and 8 bases from J, with 16 bases between. Germline CDR1 is MGHRA and CDR2 is YSYEKL. The CDR3 covers 14 residues. CDR3 sequence: CASSQWGDTGEAFF. Here the CDR3 DNA reads TGCGCCAGCAGCCAGTGGGGGGACACGGGGGAAGCTTTCTTT.

At least ten counts were recorded for this clonotype. The chain carries TRBV20-1 and TRBJ1-6, with TRBD1 matching over 7 bases. The germline CDR1 and CDR2 sequences are DFQATT and SNEGSKA (reference sequence). The CDR3 runs to 15 residues. With V trimmed by 6 bases and J by 5 bases, 10 bases remained unmatched. The CDR3 nucleotides read TGCAGTGCCGCTTTACGGGACAGAGATAATTCACCCCTCCACTTT. This translates into CSAALRDRDNSPLHF.

This clonotype was observed at least ten times. The chain uses TRBV4-3 and TRBJ2-7; D gene unclear. With 0 bases removed from V and 2 bases from J, the gap between germline ends came to 5 bases. There are 13 residues in the CDR3. The germline CDR1 and CDR2 sequences are LGHNA and YSLEER. CDR3 in DNA: TGCGCCAGCAGCCAAGAACGGGCCTACGAGCAGTACTTC. Translated, it gives CASSQERAYEQYF.

This clonotype was recorded many times. The genes are TRBV27 and TRBJ2-7, with 11 bases identical to TRBD1. V shed 8 bases, J shed 4 bases, and the junction held 7 bases outside the gene matches. The germline CDR1 and CDR2 sequences are MNHEY and SMNVEV (reference sequence). The CDR3 sequence is 14 residues long. For the CDR3, the DNA is TGTGCCAGCGGAACCGGGACAGGGGGTTACGAGCAGTACTTC. It is translated as CASGTGTGGYEQYF.

This clonotype appeared a few times. This chain uses TRBV29-1 with TRBJ2-5; D possibly corresponds to TRBD1 (5 bases). The length of the CDR3 is 13 residues. Germline V CDR1 and CDR2: SQVTM, ANQGSEA. V was trimmed by 3 bases and J by 4 bases, leaving 12 bases between them. CDR3 bases: TGCAGCGTTGAGGTGTCAGGGCCAGAGACCCAGTACTTC. Amino acid sequence: CSVEVSGPETQYF. The variable domain in full, with the rest retrieved from reference TRBV29-1 and TRBJ2-5, is SAVISQKPSRDICQRGTSLTIQCQVDSQVTMMFWYRQQPGQSLTLIATANQGSEATYESGFVIDKFPISRPNLTFSTLTVSNMSPEDSSIYLCSVEVSGPETQYFGPGTRLLVL.

The V gene is TRBV5-1, the J gene TRBJ2-1; possible D gene TRBD1, 5 bases. Germline CDR1 SGHRS, CDR2 YFSETQ. V lost 0 bases and J 8 bases, leaving 12 bases between the germline ends. The CDR3 extends over 14 amino acids. The CDR3 spells CASSLVPGWDEQFF. The CDR3 DNA sequence: TGCGCCAGCAGCTTGGTTCCAGGGTGGGATGAGCAGTTCTTC.

This clonotype was detected ten times or more. The rearrangement joins TRBV5-1 to TRBJ1-1; 8 nucleotides line up with TRBD1. The V gene's germline CDR1 is SGHRS and CDR2 YFSETQ. J gave up 10 bases and V 3 bases, and 11 bases lay outside the gene matches. The CDR3 runs to 14 residues. CDR3 region: CASSWLQGQEGAFF. In DNA form, the CDR3 reads TGCGCCAGCAGCTGGCTGCAGGGACAGGAAGGAGCTTTCTTT.

The sample holds many counts of this clonotype. This chain joins TRBV6-2 or TRBV6-3 and TRBJ1-4; maybe TRBD1 (5 bases). V was trimmed by 4 bases and J by 4 bases, leaving 7 bases between them. This CDR3 spans 13 amino acids. CDR1 is MNHEY, CDR2 SVGEGT, per germline. CDR3 nucleotide sequence: TGTGCCAGCAGTTGGGGCCTTAATGAAAAACTGTTTTTT. Its protein is CASSWGLNEKLFF.

The J gene is TRBJ1-5, the V gene TRBV12-3 or TRBV12-4; D is ambiguous. The CDR3 runs 14 residues. V lost 6 bases and J lost 7, with 16 bases in between. CDR3 in amino acids: CASSSPGSWQPQHF. The CDR3, as DNA: TGTGCCAGCAGCAGTCCGGGATCGTGGCAGCCCCAGCATTTT.